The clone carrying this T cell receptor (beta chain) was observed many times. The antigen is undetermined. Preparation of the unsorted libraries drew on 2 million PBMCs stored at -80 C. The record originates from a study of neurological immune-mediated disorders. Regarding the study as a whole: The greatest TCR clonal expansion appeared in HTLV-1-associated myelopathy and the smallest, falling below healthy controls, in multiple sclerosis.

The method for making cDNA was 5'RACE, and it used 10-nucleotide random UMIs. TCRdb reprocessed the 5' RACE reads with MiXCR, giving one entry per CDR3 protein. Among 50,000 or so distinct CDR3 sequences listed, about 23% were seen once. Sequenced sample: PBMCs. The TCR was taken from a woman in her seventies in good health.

Here the CDR3 reads CSAREGVSPLHF. The CDR3 nucleotides are TGCAGTGCTAGGGAAGGGGTTTCACCCCTCCACTTT. The chain joins TRBV20-1 to TRBJ1-6, with a tentative D call TRBD1 (5 bases). Per germline, CDR1 DFQATT and CDR2 SNEGSKA (reference sequence). This CDR3 has 12 amino acids. Trimming stripped 3 bases from V and 9 bases from J, with 9 bases between.